This TCR beta chain was recorded in a study of siplizumab effects on memory and regulatory T cells. Germline V gene data show CDR1 as MNHNS and CDR2 as SASEGT. The CDR3 length is 15 residues. Unmatched junction bases numbered 7, after V lost 7 bases and J lost 5 bases. Clones were sequenced by immunoSEQ multiplex PCR, and TCRdb holds only the in-frame ones, with some missing. The table lists approximately 100,000 clones, about 94% of them singletons. This rearrangement joins TRBV6-1 to TRBJ2-1; 11 bases line up with TRBD1. This clonotype originated in a human donor in good health. Sequencing was carried out using non-Treg CD4+ T cells sorted from blood. The CDR3 DNA sequence: TGTGCCAGCACCTTCGGGGGACAGGGGGACAATGAGCAGTTCTTC. Protein sequence: CASTFGGQGDNEQFF.